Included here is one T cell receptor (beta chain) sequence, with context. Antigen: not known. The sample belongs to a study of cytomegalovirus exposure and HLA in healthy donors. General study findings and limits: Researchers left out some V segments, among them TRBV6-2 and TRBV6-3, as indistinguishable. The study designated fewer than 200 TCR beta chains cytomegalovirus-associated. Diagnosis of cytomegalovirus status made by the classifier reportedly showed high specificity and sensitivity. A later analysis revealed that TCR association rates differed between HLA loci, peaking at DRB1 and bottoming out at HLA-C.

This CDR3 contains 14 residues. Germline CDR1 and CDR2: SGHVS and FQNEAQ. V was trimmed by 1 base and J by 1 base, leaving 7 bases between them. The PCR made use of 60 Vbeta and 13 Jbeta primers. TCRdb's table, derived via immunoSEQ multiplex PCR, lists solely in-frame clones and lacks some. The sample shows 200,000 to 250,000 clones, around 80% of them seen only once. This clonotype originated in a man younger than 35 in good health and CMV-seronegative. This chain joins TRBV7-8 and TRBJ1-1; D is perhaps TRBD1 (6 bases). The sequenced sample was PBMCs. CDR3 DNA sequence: TGTGCCAGCAGCTTAGTACAGGGGAACACTGAAGCTTTCTTT. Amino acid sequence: CASSLVQGNTEAFF.